This TCR beta chain was identified in a study of blood T cells in healthy people across ages. Germline V CDR1 and CDR2: MNHNS, SASEGT. J was trimmed by 0 bases and V by 4 bases; bases with no gene match: 6. The CDR3 has 16 amino acids. This clonotype appeared a few times. Through a sample-barcoded 5' primer and a J-beta primer mix, a second PCR was run for 7 to 11 cycles. TCRdb reprocessed the 5' RACE reads via MiXCR and lists one record per CDR3 protein. Of more than 1,400,000 distinct CDR3 sequences detected, roughly 40% appear once; the ten largest clones hold approximately 7.9%. This chain links TRBV6-1 with TRBJ2-1, with TRBD2 matching 7 bases. Material: blood. The TCR sequence derives from a woman aged 18-29 years in good health. The CDR3 nucleotides read TGTGCCAGCAGTGTTGGACTAGGTGGCTCCTACAATGAGCAGTTCTTC. It yields the protein CASSVGLGGSYNEQFF.